Below are 21 T cell receptor beta chains sequenced from a single sample in a study of cytomegalovirus exposure and HLA in healthy donors. PCR used 60 Vbeta primers and 13 Jbeta primers. Clones were sequenced by immunoSEQ multiplex PCR, and TCRdb holds only the in-frame ones, with some missing. The profile covers about 160,000 clones, with roughly 85% appearing a single time and about 2.2% taken by the ten largest. Sequencing used PBMCs. The origin of the receptors is a man aged 40-50 years in good health and CMV-seronegative.

The chain links TRBV28 to TRBJ1-1, with D perhaps matching TRBD1 (5 bases). The V gene lost 3 bases and the J gene lost 6 bases, with 11 bases spanning the gap. The CDR3 has 13 residues. Germline V gene lookup returns CDR1 MDHEN and CDR2 SYDVKM. The CDR3 bases are TGTGCCAGCAGTTTCTCCGACAGACCTGAAGCTTTCTTT. This gives the protein CASSFSDRPEAFF.

The rearrangement links TRBV25-1 to TRBJ1-3; 8 nucleotides line up with TRBD1. V dropped 1 base and J dropped 3; count of bases not matched to a gene: 5. The CDR3 is 16 amino acids. Germline CDR1 reads MGHDK; CDR2 reads SYGVNS. The CDR3 DNA sequence: TGTGCCAGCAGTGAATGGGCAGGGGGCTTTGGAAACACCATATATTTT. Amino acid sequence: CASSEWAGGFGNTIYF.

Remarks on this clone: Mismatch with germline at one junction end may stem from a read error. V usage is TRBV11-2 and J usage is TRBJ2-6, with D possibly being TRBD1 (5 bases). The CDR3 runs 15 residues. Germline CDR1 is SGHAT and CDR2 is FQNNGV. CDR3 in DNA: TGTGCCAGCAGCCCTGACAGCACTGGGGCCAACGGCCTGACTTTC. It yields the protein CASSPDSTGANGLTF.

This sequence joins TRBV4-1 and TRBJ2-3; D possibly corresponds to TRBD2 (5 bases). Germline loops: CDR1 MGHRA, CDR2 YSYEKL. Deletions cut 0 bases from V and 0 bases from J, with 10 bases between. The CDR3 length is 16 residues. This chain's CDR3 is CASSQETGTSTDTQYF. For the CDR3, the DNA is TGCGCCAGCAGCCAAGAGACGGGAACTAGCACAGATACGCAGTATTTT.

The chain employs TRBV7-6 and TRBJ2-3, with 7 bases aligning to TRBD2. The CDR3 loop spans 16 amino acids. V shed 5 bases and J 5 bases; nucleotides not matched to a gene: 13. Per the germline V gene, CDR1 is SGHVS and CDR2 is FNYEAQ. DNA of the CDR3: TGTGCCAGCAGCCCTGGCGGGAGAGGCTTGGGAGATACGCAGTATTTT. Translating gives CASSPGGRGLGDTQYF. The whole variable domain, filled in from reference TRBV7-6 and TRBJ2-3, reads GAGVSQSPRYKVTKRGQDVALRCDPISGHVSLYWYRQALGQGPEFLTYFNYEAQQDKSGLPNDRFSAERPEGSISTLTIQRTEQRDSAMYRCASSPGGRGLGDTQYFGPGTRLTVL.

This clone showed up just once. This sequence joins TRBV4-2 and TRBJ2-4, with D hard to call. The CDR3 covers 18 residues. V shed 0 bases and J shed 3 bases, with 18 bases lying between them. CDR1 is LGHNA, CDR2 YNFKEQ, per germline. CDR3 amino acids: CASSQDPGRWVSKNIQYF. For the CDR3, the DNA is TGTGCCAGCAGCCAAGATCCAGGTAGATGGGTGAGCAAAAACATTCAGTACTTC.

This chain joins TRBV27 and TRBJ2-7; the match to TRBD2 covers 7 bases. The CDR3 is 12 residues long. With V trimmed by 8 bases and J by 2 bases, 3 bases remained unmatched. Looked up from germline, CDR1 is MNHEY and CDR2 is SMNVEV (reference sequence). CDR3 loop: CASGTTAYEQYF. The CDR3 nucleotides are TGTGCCAGCGGGACTACTGCCTACGAGCAGTACTTC.

The table lists this clone with a few counts. The chain carries TRBV15 and TRBJ2-3, with 8 bases aligning to TRBD1. This CDR3 contains 15 residues. Trimming took 5 bases from V and 2 from J; bases not matched to a gene: 6. CDR1 is LNHNV, CDR2 YYDKDF, per germline (reference sequence). The CDR3 reads CATSPRGLLTDTQYF. The CDR3, as DNA: TGTGCCACCAGCCCCAGGGGGCTACTCACAGATACGCAGTATTTT. Looking up the rest from reference TRBV15 and TRBJ2-3 gives the full variable domain: DAMVIQNPRYQVTQFGKPVTLSCSQTLNHNVMYWYQQKSSQAPKLLFHYYDKDFNNEADTPDNFQSRRPNTSFCFLDIRSPGLGDTAMYLCATSPRGLLTDTQYFGPGTRLTVL.

This chain uses TRBV28 with TRBJ2-2; 8 positions match TRBD2. CDR1 and CDR2 (germline): MDHEN, SYDVKM. CDR3 size: 16 residues. J lost 5 bases, V lost 4 bases, and 9 bases had no gene match. This CDR3 is CASSSPGPGGTGELFF. The CDR3 DNA reads as TGTGCCAGCAGTTCACCGGGGCCGGGGGGGACCGGGGAGCTGTTTTTT.

This chain connects TRBV9 to TRBJ2-1, with a tentative D call TRBD2 (6 bases). There are 16 residues in the CDR3. Germline CDR1 reads SGDLS; CDR2 reads YYNGEE. V shed 0 bases and J shed 1 base, with 11 bases lying between them. CDR3 nucleotides: TGTGCCAGCAGCGTAGGGGAGGAGAGTTCCTACAATGAGCAGTTCTTC. It is translated as CASSVGEESSYNEQFF.

This chain uses TRBV5-1 with TRBJ1-1; TRBD1 matches 11 bases. The CDR3 loop spans 15 amino acids. V trimming: 0 bases; J trimming: 5 bases; junction bases outside the gene matches: 3. CDR1 SGHRS and CDR2 YFSETQ come from the germline V gene. This CDR3 is CASSLGDRGSTEAFF. Written as DNA, the CDR3 is TGCGCCAGCAGCTTGGGGGACAGGGGGAGTACTGAAGCTTTCTTT. The full variable domain, rest sourced from reference TRBV5-1 and TRBJ1-1, is KAGVTQTPRYLIKTRGQQVTLSCSPISGHRSVSWYQQTPGQGLQFLFEYFSETQRNKGNFPGRFSGRQFSNSRSEMNVSTLELGDSALYLCASSLGDRGSTEAFFGQGTRLTVV.

The chain recombines TRBV28 with TRBJ2-5; 13 bases fit TRBD2. Trimming cost V 9 bases and J 4 bases; bases outside gene matches: 11. The CDR3 is made up of 16 amino acids. Germline V gives CDR1 MDHEN, CDR2 SYDVKM. Here the CDR3 DNA reads TGTGCCAGTGAAGGACTAGCGGGAGAGTCGGGAGAGACCCAGTACTTC. As protein: CASEGLAGESGETQYF.

This clone was observed once. The chain's CDR3 is CASSPAANTGELFF. CDR3 in DNA: TGTGCCAGCTCACCGGCCGCGAACACCGGGGAGCTGTTTTTT. The chain is built from TRBV18 and TRBJ2-2; no clear D gene. The CDR3 is 14 amino acids. Germline lookup yields CDR1 KGHSH and CDR2 LQKENI. V was trimmed by 3 bases and J by 0 bases, leaving 5 bases between them. The full variable domain, completed using reference TRBV18 and TRBJ2-2, is NAGVMQNPRHLVRRRGQEARLRCSPMKGHSHVYWYRQLPEEGLKFMVYLQKENIIDESGMPKERFSAEFPKEGPSILRIQQVVRGDSAAYFCASSPAANTGELFFGEGSRLTVL.

The chain has TRBV6-1 and TRBJ2-7; possible D gene TRBD1, 6 bases. Germline CDR1 MNHNS, CDR2 SASEGT. The CDR3 loop spans 13 amino acids. Trimming took off 6 bases at V and 6 bases at J, with 15 bases between the two ends. CDR3 region: CASRKQGSGEQYF. Written as DNA, the CDR3 is TGTGCCAGCAGGAAACAGGGTTCGGGCGAGCAGTACTTC.

The chain is built from TRBV5-4 and TRBJ2-1, with a weak D call TRBD2 (5 bases). The CDR3 extends over 13 amino acids. The V end was cut by 10 bases, the J end by 0 bases, with 11 bases between. Germline V lookup: CDR1 SGHNT, CDR2 YYREEE (reference sequence). CDR3 sequence: CAARADSYNEQFF. CDR3 DNA: TGTGCCGCTCGAGCGGACTCCTACAATGAGCAGTTCTTC. The full variable domain, completed using reference TRBV5-4 and TRBJ2-1, is ETGVTQSPTHLIKTRGQQVTLRCSSQSGHNTVSWYQQALGQGPQFIFQYYREEENGRGNFPPRFSGLQFPNYSSELNVNALELDDSALYLCAARADSYNEQFFGPGTRLTVL.

The chain carries TRBV29-1 and TRBJ1-2; 10 nucleotides match TRBD1. The germline V gene encodes CDR1 SQVTM and CDR2 ANQGSEA. The CDR3 extends over 12 amino acids. Trimming cost V 6 bases and J 7 bases; bases outside gene matches: 5. CDR3 sequence reads: CSVDRGPGGYTF. CDR3 nucleotides: TGCAGCGTCGACAGGGGGCCGGGTGGCTACACCTTC.

This clone was counted a single time. The rearrangement joins TRBV11-1 to TRBJ1-2, with 7 positions matching TRBD1. The CDR3 is 15 residues long. CDR1 is SGHAT, CDR2 FQDESV, per germline (reference sequence). J gave up 8 bases and V 3 bases, and 12 bases lay outside the gene matches. The DNA for the CDR3 is TGTGCCAGCAGCTTTGACGACAGGGCTATTCCGGGCTACACCTTC. It yields the protein CASSFDDRAIPGYTF. Full variable domain (remainder filled in from reference TRBV11-1 and TRBJ1-2): EAEVAQSPRYKITEKSQAVAFWCDPISGHATLYWYRQILGQGPELLVQFQDESVVDDSQLPKDRFSAERLKGVDSTLKIQPAELGDSAMYLCASSFDDRAIPGYTFGSGTRLTVV.

This clone was seen more than once but under ten times. The rearrangement joins TRBV7-6 to TRBJ2-2; 8 nucleotides line up with TRBD2. The CDR3 sequence is 13 residues long. Trimming at V came to 5 bases and at J to 9 bases, leaving 5 bases not matched to a gene. Germline V CDR1 and CDR2: SGHVS, FNYEAQ. Here the CDR3 reads CASSPRTSRELFF. CDR3 bases: TGTGCCAGCAGCCCCAGGACTAGCAGGGAGCTGTTTTTT.

This chain links TRBV27 with TRBJ2-5; D is perhaps TRBD1 (5 bases). This CDR3 is built from 15 residues. Trimming removed 4 bases at V and 5 bases at J, with 17 bases between. Germline CDR1 MNHEY, CDR2 SMNVEV (reference sequence). This chain's CDR3 is CASSSRRQSVETQYF. The CDR3 nucleotides are TGTGCCAGCAGTTCCCGTCGACAGAGCGTGGAGACCCAGTACTTC.

V gene TRBV6-5 combines with J gene TRBJ2-6; 10 bases line up with TRBD1. CDR3 length: 16 residues. The ends lost 3 bases at V and 2 bases at J; junction bases unmatched: 1. Germline loops: CDR1 MNHEY, CDR2 SVGAGI. CDR3 residues: CASSYGTGAGANVLTF. CDR3 in DNA: TGTGCCAGCAGTTATGGGACAGGGGCTGGGGCCAACGTCCTGACTTTC.

This chain links TRBV21-1 with TRBJ1-1. TRBV21-1 is noted as a pseudogene. There are 16 residues in the CDR3. The CDR3: CASSPPAGRSITEAFF. The DNA of the CDR3 is TGTGCCAGCAGCCCCCCGGCGGGCAGATCGATCACTGAAGCTTTCTTT.